These 12 T cell receptor beta chains were all obtained from the same sample, sequenced in a study of blood T cell repertoires in COVID-19. Here immunoSEQ multiplex PCR was the method, and the copy in TCRdb shows in-frame clones only, minus some. The sample consists of more than 150,000 clones, more than 85% of them appearing once. Sequences were obtained from peripheral blood. The source is a man aged 35-49 years with active or convalescent COVID-19.

This rearrangement joins TRBV6-2 or TRBV6-3 to TRBJ1-1; D unclear. Deletions cut 2 bases from V and 6 bases from J, with 13 bases between. Per the germline V gene, CDR1 is MNHEY and CDR2 is SVGEGT. This CDR3 has 14 amino acids. The CDR3 sequence is CASSYPRGSAEAFF. Written as DNA, the CDR3 is TGTGCCAGCAGTTACCCCCGTGGGAGCGCTGAAGCTTTCTTT.

This clone was observed once. The gene calls are TRBV7-6 and TRBJ2-3; a weak D match, TRBD2 (5 bases). The length of the CDR3 is 15 residues. V was cut by 1 base and J by 2 bases, with 10 bases left in between. The V gene's germline CDR1 is SGHVS and CDR2 FNYEAQ. The CDR3 DNA follows: TGTGCCAGCAGCTTAGGTGCGGGCTTCACAGATACGCAGTATTTT. Translating it yields CASSLGAGFTDTQYF.

The chain recombines TRBV4-3 with TRBJ1-1, with D tentatively TRBD1 (5 bases). CDR1 and CDR2 from the germline V gene are LGHNA and YSLEER. Between the trimmed V and J ends, which lost 6 bases and 6 bases, there was a span of 11 bases. The CDR3 length is 12 residues. The CDR3 is CASSFIGAEAFF. In DNA, the CDR3 is TGCGCCAGCAGTTTCATAGGGGCTGAAGCTTTCTTT.

In DNA, the CDR3 is TGTGCCAGCAGTGAATCAGGTCTCTATGGCTACACCTTC. Amino acid sequence: CASSESGLYGYTF. The rearrangement links TRBV2 to TRBJ1-2; no definite D call. Trimming left V 2 bases short and J 4 bases short, with 8 bases between. The CDR3 sequence is 13 residues long. Germline CDR1 and CDR2: SNHLY and FYNNEI.

The chain uses TRBV10-1 and TRBJ1-5, with 11 positions matching TRBD1. Trimming at V came to 9 bases and at J to 4 bases, leaving 14 bases not matched to a gene. This CDR3 comprises 17 residues. Germline lookup yields CDR1 WNHNN and CDR2 SYGVQD (reference sequence). CDR3 loop: CARGPLTGTGGNQPQHF. Here the CDR3 DNA reads TGCGCCAGGGGACCTCTTACCGGGACAGGGGGGAATCAGCCCCAGCATTTT.

This CDR3 is CASSQSVQSEKLFF. The CDR3, as DNA: TGTGCCAGCAGCCAATCAGTACAGTCTGAAAAACTGTTTTTT. V and J are TRBV7-9 and TRBJ1-4; D call uncertain. With 5 bases removed from V and 7 bases from J, the gap between germline ends came to 14 bases. Germline V gene lookup returns CDR1 SEHNR and CDR2 FQNEAQ (reference sequence). CDR3 size: 14 residues.

The chain is built from TRBV7-9 and TRBJ2-1; 8 bases are shared with TRBD2. With 3 bases clipped from V and 8 bases from J, the junction kept 6 bases outside the gene matches. The CDR3 length is 14 residues. Per the germline V gene, CDR1 is SEHNR and CDR2 is FQNEAQ (reference sequence). This CDR3 is CASSFDSRGDEQFF. DNA for the CDR3: TGTGCCAGCAGCTTCGATTCGCGGGGGGATGAGCAGTTCTTC.

V usage is TRBV5-8 and J usage is TRBJ2-7; 10 bases agree with TRBD1. V gave up 4 bases and J gave up 3 bases; unmatched junction bases: 4. Germline CDR1 and CDR2: SGHTS and YDEGEE. The CDR3 length is 14 residues. The CDR3 coding sequence is TGTGCCAGCAGCGTAAGGGACAGGGGCTACGAGCAGTACTTC. Amino acid sequence: CASSVRDRGYEQYF.

V usage is TRBV6-1 and J usage is TRBJ2-7, with a possible D match to TRBD1 (6 bases). The CDR3 extends over 13 amino acids. Germline loops: CDR1 MNHNS, CDR2 SASEGT. Trimming shortened V by 3 bases and J by 2 bases, and 8 bases separated the two germline ends. CDR3 residues: CASSEGTTYEQYF. The CDR3, as DNA: TGTGCCAGCAGTGAGGGGACAACCTACGAGCAGTACTTC.

The chain has TRBV30 and TRBJ1-5; 7 bases map to TRBD1. The V gene end was trimmed by 7 bases and the J gene end by 2 bases; junction bases not matched to a gene: 11. Germline V gives CDR1 GTSNPN, CDR2 SVGIG (reference sequence). This CDR3 region has 15 residues. The CDR3 protein is CASGQRRLGNQPQHF. For the CDR3, the DNA is TGTGCCTCGGGACAGCGTCGGTTAGGCAATCAGCCCCAGCATTTT. The whole variable domain, filled in from reference TRBV30 and TRBJ1-5, reads SQTIHQWPATLVQPVGSPLSLECTVEGTSNPNLYWYRQAAGRGLQLLFYSVGIGQISSEVPQNLSASRPQDRQFILSSKKLLLSDSGFYLCASGQRRLGNQPQHFGDGTRLSIL.

This clone was recorded only once. The rearrangement uses TRBV6-5 and TRBJ2-1; TRBD1 matches 10 bases. This CDR3 has 15 residues. J was trimmed by 8 bases and V by 0 bases; bases with no gene match: 4. Germline V gene sequence: CDR1 MNHEY, CDR2 SVGAGI. CDR3 residues: CASSYSGTGVYEQFF. The CDR3 region has the DNA TGTGCCAGCAGTTACTCCGGGACAGGGGTCTATGAGCAGTTCTTC.

The V and J genes are TRBV27 and TRBJ2-1; no clear D. Germline V gene lookup returns CDR1 MNHEY and CDR2 SMNVEV (reference sequence). The V end lost 3 bases, the J end lost 0 bases, and 15 bases lay between the germline ends. This CDR3 is built from 17 residues. This CDR3 reads CASSFDLTFSSYNEQFF. The CDR3 nucleotides are TGTGCCAGCAGTTTTGATCTAACCTTTAGCTCCTACAATGAGCAGTTCTTC.